This note documents a single TCR beta chain sequence. This specimen comes from a study of shared clonotypes between healthy human individuals. The CDR3 has 15 residues. Germline lookup yields CDR1 MNHEY and CDR2 SVGAGI. With 6 bases clipped from V and 4 bases from J, the junction kept 8 bases outside the gene matches. As handled by the study authors: Junction-only immunoSEQ sequences carried no quality scores, so filtering differed. Produced via immunoSEQ multiplex PCR; TCRdb's table is partial and in-frame only. V and J calls plus clone size are reproduced from that table; the DNA served to infer D and trimming. Among 1,400,000 or so clones listed, just under 99% were seen once. The authors divided CD4+ cells into CD45RA+ naive and CD45RA-negative memory subsets.

This TCR was recovered from a man aged 25 to 40 in good health. V and J are TRBV6-5 and TRBJ2-1, with 8 bases that match TRBD1. Sequenced input: naive CD4+ T cells sorted from blood. Noted subset: CD45RA+ positively selected. DNA for the CDR3: TGTGCCAGCAGACTGGACAGGGTAGGTTACAATGAGCAGTTCTTC. This codes for CASRLDRVGYNEQFF.